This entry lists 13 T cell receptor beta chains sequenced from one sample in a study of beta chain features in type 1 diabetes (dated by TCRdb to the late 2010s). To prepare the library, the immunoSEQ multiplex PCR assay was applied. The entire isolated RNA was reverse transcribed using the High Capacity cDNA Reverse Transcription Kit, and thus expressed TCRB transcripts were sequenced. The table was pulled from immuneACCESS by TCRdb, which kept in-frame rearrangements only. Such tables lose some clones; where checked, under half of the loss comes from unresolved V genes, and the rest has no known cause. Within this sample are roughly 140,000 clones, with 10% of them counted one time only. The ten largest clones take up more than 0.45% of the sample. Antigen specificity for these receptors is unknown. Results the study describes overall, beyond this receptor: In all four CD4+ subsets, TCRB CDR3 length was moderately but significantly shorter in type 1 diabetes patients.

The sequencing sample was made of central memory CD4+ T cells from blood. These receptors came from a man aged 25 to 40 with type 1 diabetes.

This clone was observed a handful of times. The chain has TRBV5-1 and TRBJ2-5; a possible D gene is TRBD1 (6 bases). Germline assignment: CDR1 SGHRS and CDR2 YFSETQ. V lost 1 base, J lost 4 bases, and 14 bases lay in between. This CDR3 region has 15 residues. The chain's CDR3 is CASSLPQGLGETQYF. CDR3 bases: TGCGCCAGCAGCTTGCCCCAGGGGTTGGGAGAGACCCAGTACTTC.

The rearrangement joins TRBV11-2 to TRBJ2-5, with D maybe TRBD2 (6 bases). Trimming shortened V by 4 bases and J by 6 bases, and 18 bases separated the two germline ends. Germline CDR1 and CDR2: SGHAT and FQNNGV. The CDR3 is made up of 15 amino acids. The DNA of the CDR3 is TGTGCCAGCAGCTACGGGAGCCCCGGGAGAAAGACCCAGTACTTC. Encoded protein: CASSYGSPGRKTQYF.

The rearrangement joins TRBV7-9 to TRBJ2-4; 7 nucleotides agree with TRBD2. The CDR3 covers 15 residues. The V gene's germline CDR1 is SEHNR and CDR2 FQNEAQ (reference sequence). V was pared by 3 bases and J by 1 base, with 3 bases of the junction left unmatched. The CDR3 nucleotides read TGTGCCAGCAGCTTCGGACTAGATGCCAAAAACATTCAGTACTTC. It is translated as CASSFGLDAKNIQYF.

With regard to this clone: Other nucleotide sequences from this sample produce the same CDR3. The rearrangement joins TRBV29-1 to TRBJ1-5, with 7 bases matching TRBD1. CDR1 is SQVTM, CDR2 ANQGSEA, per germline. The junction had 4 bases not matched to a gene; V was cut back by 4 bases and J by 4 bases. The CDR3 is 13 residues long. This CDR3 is CSVGAGGNQPQHF. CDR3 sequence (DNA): TGCAGCGTTGGGGCAGGGGGGAATCAGCCCCAGCATTTT.

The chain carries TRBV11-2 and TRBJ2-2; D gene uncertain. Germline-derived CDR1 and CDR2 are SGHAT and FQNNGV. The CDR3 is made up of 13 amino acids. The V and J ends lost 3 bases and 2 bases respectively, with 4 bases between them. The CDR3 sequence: CASSFLNTGELFF. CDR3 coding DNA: TGTGCCAGCAGCTTTCTAAACACCGGGGAGCTGTTTTTT.

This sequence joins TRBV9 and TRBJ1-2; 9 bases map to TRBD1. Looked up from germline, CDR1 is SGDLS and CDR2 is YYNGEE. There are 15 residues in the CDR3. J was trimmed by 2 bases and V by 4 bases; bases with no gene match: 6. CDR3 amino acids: CASSPVGTGNYGYTF. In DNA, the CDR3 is TGTGCCAGCAGCCCAGTCGGGACAGGGAACTATGGCTACACCTTC.

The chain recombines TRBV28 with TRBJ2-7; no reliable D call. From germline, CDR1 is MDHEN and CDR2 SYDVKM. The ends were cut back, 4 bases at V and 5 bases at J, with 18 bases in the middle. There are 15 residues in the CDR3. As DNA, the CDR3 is TGTGCCAGCAGTTCCCGAGGCACCTCCATTAACGAGCAGTACTTC. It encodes CASSSRGTSINEQYF.

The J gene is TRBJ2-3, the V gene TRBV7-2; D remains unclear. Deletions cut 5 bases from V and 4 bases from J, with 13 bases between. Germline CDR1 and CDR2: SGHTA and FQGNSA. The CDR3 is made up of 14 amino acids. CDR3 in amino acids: CASSHTLEADTQYF. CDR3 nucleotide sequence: TGTGCCAGCAGCCACACCCTAGAGGCAGATACGCAGTATTTT.

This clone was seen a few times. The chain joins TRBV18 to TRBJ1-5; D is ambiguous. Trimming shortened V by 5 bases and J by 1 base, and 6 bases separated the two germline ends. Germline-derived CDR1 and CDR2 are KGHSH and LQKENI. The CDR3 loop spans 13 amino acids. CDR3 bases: TGTGCCAGCTCAATCAGGAGCAATCAGCCCCAGCATTTT. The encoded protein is CASSIRSNQPQHF. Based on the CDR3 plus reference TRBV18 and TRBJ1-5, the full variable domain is NAGVMQNPRHLVRRRGQEARLRCSPMKGHSHVYWYRQLPEEGLKFMVYLQKENIIDESGMPKERFSAEFPKEGPSILRIQQVVRGDSAAYFCASSIRSNQPQHFGDGTRLSIL.

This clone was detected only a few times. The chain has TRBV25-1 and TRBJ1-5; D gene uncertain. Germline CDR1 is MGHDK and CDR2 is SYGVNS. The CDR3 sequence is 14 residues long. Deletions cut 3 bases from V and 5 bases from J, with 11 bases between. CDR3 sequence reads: CASSDPLGDQPQHF. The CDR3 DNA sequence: TGTGCCAGCAGTGACCCTTTGGGCGATCAGCCCCAGCATTTT.

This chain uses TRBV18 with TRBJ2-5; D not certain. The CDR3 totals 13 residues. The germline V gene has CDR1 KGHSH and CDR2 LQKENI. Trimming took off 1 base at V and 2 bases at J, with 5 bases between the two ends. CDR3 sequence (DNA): TGTGCCAGCTCACCACGGCAGCAAGAGACCCAGTACTTC. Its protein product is CASSPRQQETQYF.

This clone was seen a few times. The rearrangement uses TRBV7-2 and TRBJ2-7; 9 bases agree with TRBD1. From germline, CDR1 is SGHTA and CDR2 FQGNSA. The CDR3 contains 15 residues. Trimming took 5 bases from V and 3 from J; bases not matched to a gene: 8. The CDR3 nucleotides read TGTGCCAGCAGCCCCCGGGACAGGGATGTCTACGAGCAGTACTTC. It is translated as CASSPRDRDVYEQYF.

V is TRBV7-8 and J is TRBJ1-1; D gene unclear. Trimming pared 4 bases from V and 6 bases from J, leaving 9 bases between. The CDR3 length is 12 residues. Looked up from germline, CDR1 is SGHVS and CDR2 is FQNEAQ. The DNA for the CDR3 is TGTGCCAGCAGCTCATTACGCGCTGAAGCTTTCTTT. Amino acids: CASSSLRAEAFF.